This TCR beta chain was sequenced in a study of CD4+ T cells in melanoma. Note on this clone: Its cognate antigen is unknown.

Whole-study results and caveats: Diverse differentiation states were reported for melanoma neoantigen-specific CD4+ T cells.

Profiling relied on immunoSEQ multiplex PCR, and the TCRdb table lists in-frame clones only, not all of them. The sample lists several thousand clones, 60% to 75% seen once, with 16% in the top ten. What was sequenced was cells from a culture (not recorded whether cultured in vitro). The TCR originated in a human donor with melanoma.

The CDR3: CASSYSRGGNPYEQYF. The CDR3, as DNA: TGTGCCAGCAGTTACTCTAGAGGGGGAAACCCCTACGAGCAGTACTTC. The genes are TRBV6-6 and TRBJ2-7; tentatively, D is TRBD1 (6 bases). Trimming removed 0 bases at V and 2 bases at J, with 14 bases between. Germline V gene lookup returns CDR1 MNHNY and CDR2 SVGAGI (reference sequence). The CDR3 contains 16 residues.